The rows below give T cell receptor beta chains drawn from one sample of a study of brain metastases from non-small cell lung cancer. Method: immunoSEQ multiplex PCR; TCRdb's copy keeps in-frame clones and lacks some. The sample shows roughly 3,000 clones, about 79% of them seen only once. Sequencing was done on a sample of primary lung tumor tissue. Receptors were obtained from a donor aged 40 or older with non-small cell lung cancer. The CDR3 runs from the conserved cysteine through the conserved F or W. The D gene is left open where the match is weak. Clone size, where shown, is once, few, many, or a class for clones that have expanded.

TRBV11-3,TRBJ2-5,-,13,-,CASSSTSGETQYF,TGTGCCAGCAGCTCGACTAGTGGGGAGACCCAGTACTTC
TRBV12-3/TRBV12-4,TRBJ2-2,-,12,-,CASSPGPGELFF,TGTGCCAGCAGTCCAGGGCCCGGGGAGCTGTTTTTT
TRBV5-1,TRBJ1-5,-,16,-,CASSFFNRDSNQPQHF,TGCGCCAGCAGCTTTTTTAACAGGGATAGCAATCAGCCCCAGCATTTT
TRBV12-3/TRBV12-4,TRBJ2-3,-,12,-,CASSPDSDTQYF,TGTGCCAGCAGCCCTGACTCCGATACGCAGTATTTT
TRBV27,TRBJ2-7,-,13,-,CASSWGSTYKQYF,TGTGCCAGCAGTTGGGGTTCGACCTACAAGCAGTACTTC
TRBV27,TRBJ1-5,-,13,-,CASRPTGYQPQHF,TGTGCCAGCAGACCCACAGGGTATCAGCCCCAGCATTTT
TRBV9,TRBJ2-5,-,17,TRBD1,CASSVVGTGDAGETQYF,TGTGCCAGCAGCGTAGTTGGGACAGGGGACGCGGGGGAGACCCAGTACTTC
TRBV7-3,TRBJ2-5,-,13,-,CASSWGDGQTQYF,TGTGCCAGCAGCTGGGGGGACGGACAGACCCAGTACTTC
TRBV12-5,TRBJ1-2,-,13,TRBD1,CASGTGDGYGYTF,TGTGCTAGTGGCACAGGGGACGGCTATGGCTACACCTTC
TRBV5-4,TRBJ2-5,-,15,TRBD2,CASSGQRGGEETQYF,TGTGCCAGCAGCGGACAGCGGGGGGGGGAAGAGACCCAGTACTTC
TRBV29-1,TRBJ1-2,-,12,-,CSVDRVGYGYTF,TGCAGCGTTGACAGGGTTGGTTATGGCTACACCTTC
TRBV4-3,TRBJ1-1,once,13,-,CASSHQGNTEAFF,TGCGCCAGCAGCCACCAGGGGAACACTGAAGCTTTCTTT
TRBV7-9,TRBJ2-7,-,14,TRBD1,CASSQTGGPYEQYF,TGTGCCAGCAGCCAAACAGGGGGGCCCTACGAGCAGTACTTC
TRBV27,TRBJ2-7,-,14,-,CASSLGWTSYEQYF,TGTGCCAGCAGTTTAGGCTGGACAAGTTACGAGCAGTACTTC
TRBV7-2,TRBJ2-3,-,14,-,CASCTPGSTDTQYF,TGTGCCAGCTGCACCCCGGGGAGCACAGATACGCAGTATTTT
TRBV6-1,TRBJ1-2,few,12,-,CASSEGAFGYTF,TGTGCCAGCAGTGAAGGGGCGTTTGGCTACACCTTC
TRBV5-4,TRBJ2-3,-,12,-,CASSRETDTQYF,TGTGCCAGCAGTCGGGAGACGGATACGCAGTATTTT
TRBV4-3,TRBJ1-1,-,15,TRBD1,CASSPQSADRGEAFF,TGCGCCAGTAGCCCCCAGAGTGCGGACAGGGGGGAAGCTTTCTTT
TRBV15,TRBJ1-4,-,17,TRBD1,CATSARPGTGRNEKLFF,TGTGCCACCAGCGCCCGGCCGGGGACAGGCCGAAATGAAAAACTGTTTTTT
TRBV7-6,TRBJ2-3,-,17,-,CASSQQETVTSTDTQYF,TGTGCCAGCAGCCAACAAGAGACAGTAACTAGCACAGATACGCAGTATTTT
TRBV5-4,TRBJ2-3,-,14,-,CASSSRTQTDTQYF,TGTGCCAGCAGCTCACGGACGCAGACAGATACGCAGTATTTT
TRBV4-1,TRBJ1-6,-,16,-,CASSQMGASGNSPLHF,TGCGCCAGCAGCCAGATGGGGGCCTCGGGGAATTCACCTCTCCACTTT
TRBV28,TRBJ2-3,-,14,-,CASSLGGFGDTQYF,TGTGCCAGCAGTTTAGGCGGGTTTGGAGATACGCAGTATTTT
TRBV5-4,TRBJ2-3,-,15,-,CASSQPSSNTDTQYF,TGTGCCAGCAGCCAACCATCATCCAACACAGATACGCAGTATTTT
TRBV5-1,TRBJ1-1,-,14,-,CASSRGHLNTEAFF,TGCGCCAGCAGCCGGGGACACTTGAACACTGAAGCTTTCTTT
TRBV28,TRBJ2-2,-,14,TRBD1,CASQTGGNTGELFF,TGTGCCAGCCAGACAGGGGGTAACACCGGGGAGCTGTTTTTT
TRBV24-1,TRBJ2-1,-,16,-,CATSDFKGVSYNEQFF,TGTGCCACCAGTGATTTCAAAGGGGTGTCCTACAATGAGCAGTTCTTC
TRBV1,TRBJ2-5,-,14,-,CTSSGLAGDGTQYF,TGCACCAGCAGTGGACTAGCGGGGGATGGGACCCAGTACTTC
TRBV9,TRBJ1-1,-,14,-,CASSPRIGNTEAFF,TGTGCCAGCAGCCCCAGAATCGGGAACACTGAAGCTTTCTTT
TRBV27,TRBJ1-3,-,16,TRBD1,CASSSDRLISGNTIYF,TGTGCCAGCAGTTCGGACAGGTTAATCTCTGGAAACACCATATATTTT
TRBV7-9,TRBJ2-1,few,13,-,CASSLVRHNEQFF,TGTGCCAGCAGCTTAGTGCGGCACAATGAGCAGTTCTTC
TRBV28,TRBJ2-1,-,15,-,CASSLDSNLYNEQFF,TGTGCCAGCAGTTTAGACAGCAACCTCTACAATGAGCAGTTCTTC
TRBV4-3,TRBJ1-2,-,14,-,CASSQGPPVYGYTF,TGCGCCAGCAGCCAAGGGCCCCCCGTCTATGGCTACACCTTC
TRBV5-6,TRBJ2-3,-,13,-,CASSFKITDTQYF,TGTGCCAGCAGCTTCAAAATCACAGATACGCAGTATTTT
TRBV5-4,TRBJ2-1,-,15,-,CASNPTGDRYNEQFF,TGTGCCAGCAACCCCACCGGAGACAGGTACAATGAGCAGTTCTTC
TRBV6-5,TRBJ1-2,few,16,-,CASSYGARTEAYGYTF,TGTGCCAGCAGTTACGGGGCGAGGACAGAAGCTTATGGCTACACCTTC
TRBV2,TRBJ1-2,large,12,-,CASRPANYGYTF,TGTGCCAGCAGACCGGCTAACTATGGCTACACCTTC
TRBV5-1,TRBJ2-1,-,15,TRBD2,CASSLRAGDYNEQFF,TGCGCCAGCAGCTTGAGAGCGGGGGACTACAATGAGCAGTTCTTC
TRBV5-1,TRBJ2-7,-,14,-,CASSFAGNTYEQYF,TGCGCTAGCAGCTTCGCGGGCAACACCTACGAGCAGTACTTC
TRBV6-5,TRBJ2-7,large,14,TRBD1,CASSSGTGMNEQYF,TGTGCCAGCAGTTCCGGGACAGGGATGAACGAGCAGTACTTC
TRBV7-3,TRBJ2-1,-,15,TRBD2,CASSPGGGPPNEQFF,TGTGCCAGCAGCCCTGGCGGGGGGCCCCCCAATGAGCAGTTCTTC